The 27 T cell receptor beta chains listed next were all sequenced from one sample in a study of cytomegalovirus exposure and HLA in healthy donors. 60 Vbeta and 13 Jbeta primers were used in PCR. Using immunoSEQ multiplex PCR, the repertoire was profiled, and TCRdb retains in-frame clones only, with some absent. The sample has roughly 80,000 clones; less than 85% are singletons. Sequenced material: PBMCs. The source is a woman between 50 and 59 years old in good health and CMV-seronegative.

The chain employs TRBV9 and TRBJ1-2; D is undetermined. V was clipped by 0 bases and J by 5 bases, with 20 bases between them. The CDR3 totals 17 residues. Per the germline V gene, CDR1 is SGDLS and CDR2 is YYNGEE. CDR3 residues: CASSVGQALTDSYGYTF. The CDR3 nucleotides read TGTGCCAGCAGCGTAGGGCAGGCCCTTACTGATTCATATGGCTACACCTTC.

This sequence joins TRBV5-8 and TRBJ1-5; D unclear. V lost 2 bases and J lost 2, with 11 bases in between. Germline assignment: CDR1 SGHTS and CDR2 YDEGEE. CDR3 size: 15 residues. The CDR3 coding sequence is TGTGCCAGCAGCTTTGAGTTTAGAGGCAATCAGCCCCAGCATTTT. As protein: CASSFEFRGNQPQHF. Full variable domain (missing parts from reference TRBV5-8 and TRBJ1-5): EAGVTQSPTHLIKTRGQQATLRCSPISGHTSVYWYQQALGLGLQFLLWYDEGEERNRGNFPPRFSGRQFPNYSSELNVNALELEDSALYLCASSFEFRGNQPQHFGDGTRLSIL.

The rearrangement uses TRBV7-9 and TRBJ2-1; D is perhaps TRBD2 (6 bases). The V and J ends lost 3 bases and 0 bases respectively, with 9 bases between them. This CDR3 spans 15 amino acids. CDR1 is SEHNR, CDR2 FQNEAQ, per germline (reference sequence). This CDR3 is CASSFAGSSYNEQFF. The CDR3 bases are TGTGCCAGCAGCTTTGCGGGGAGCTCCTACAATGAGCAGTTCTTC.

The J gene is TRBJ1-1, the V gene TRBV29-1, with D perhaps matching TRBD1 (6 bases). This CDR3 is built from 14 residues. CDR1 and CDR2 from the germline V gene are SQVTM and ANQGSEA. The ends were cut back, 7 bases at V and 0 bases at J, with 15 bases in the middle. CDR3 region: CSGVGGAMNTEAFF. CDR3 coding DNA: TGCAGCGGCGTAGGGGGGGCAATGAACACTGAAGCTTTCTTT.

The V gene is TRBV2, the J gene TRBJ1-1; no reliable D call. Between the trimmed V and J ends, which lost 4 bases and 0 bases, there was a span of 9 bases. CDR3 length: 14 amino acids. Per the germline V gene, CDR1 is SNHLY and CDR2 is FYNNEI. CDR3 residues: CASSVARLNTEAFF. Here the CDR3 DNA reads TGTGCCAGCAGTGTAGCCAGGTTGAACACTGAAGCTTTCTTT.

V gene TRBV27 combines with J gene TRBJ1-1; D is perhaps TRBD1 (5 bases). The CDR3 is 15 amino acids. Germline loops: CDR1 MNHEY, CDR2 SMNVEV (reference sequence). Trimming stripped 6 bases from V and 5 bases from J, with 19 bases between. CDR3 coding DNA: TGTGCCAGCAGCCACCAAGGCAGGGAAGGTACTGAAGCTTTCTTT. Translated, it gives CASSHQGREGTEAFF.

The rearrangement uses TRBV5-1 and TRBJ2-7; possibly TRBD2 for D (6 bases). The CDR3 totals 14 residues. V lost 3 bases and J 2 bases, leaving 12 bases between the germline ends. CDR1 and CDR2 from the germline V gene are SGHRS and YFSETQ. This chain's CDR3 is CASSSGTGAYEQYF. The CDR3 nucleotides read TGCGCCAGCAGCTCCGGGACGGGAGCCTACGAGCAGTACTTC.

The V call is TRBV28, the J call TRBJ2-5; no definite D call. The end of the DNA is better explained by TRBJ2-7, so the J call may be wrong. The CDR3 is 11 residues long. Germline V gene sequence: CDR1 MDHEN, CDR2 SYDVKM. CDR3 sequence reads: CASSRPNEQYF. The CDR3 DNA reads TGTGCCAGCAGCCGCCCCAACGAGCAGTACTTC.

The chain employs TRBV6-5 and TRBJ1-2; 8 bases align to TRBD1. Germline CDR1 MNHEY, CDR2 SVGAGI. V shed 6 bases and J 2 bases; nucleotides not matched to a gene: 8. The CDR3 contains 15 residues. CDR3 in DNA: TGTGCCAGCAGCCCACAGGGGGTCCCCAACTATGGCTACACCTTC. This translates into CASSPQGVPNYGYTF.

The chain is built from TRBV28 and TRBJ1-5, with no clear D. This CDR3 contains 13 residues. V was cut by 6 bases and J by 1 base, with 7 bases left in between. Germline V gene sequence: CDR1 MDHEN, CDR2 SYDVKM. CDR3 nucleotides: TGTGCCAGCAGCCCCCTGAGCAATCAGCCCCAGCATTTT. Translated, it gives CASSPLSNQPQHF.

This chain's CDR3 is CASSTQQPIPEKLFF. Here the CDR3 DNA reads TGTGCCAGCAGCACCCAACAGCCTATTCCCGAAAAACTGTTTTTT. The chain links TRBV21-1 to TRBJ1-4; the DNA was not compared with TRBD1, the D call given in the table. TRBV21-1 is tagged as a pseudogene. There are 15 residues in the CDR3.

The rearrangement uses TRBV2 and TRBJ1-2; the match to TRBD1 covers 7 bases. This CDR3 contains 15 residues. Germline assignment: CDR1 SNHLY and CDR2 FYNNEI. V lost 7 bases, J lost 4 bases, and 12 bases stayed unmatched. The CDR3 protein is CASTRQGVASYGYTF. CDR3 DNA: TGTGCCAGCACCCGACAGGGAGTGGCGTCCTATGGCTACACCTTC.

CDR3 amino acids: CASSHRTAEAFF. CDR3 DNA: TGTGCCAGCAGTCACCGGACAGCTGAAGCTTTCTTT. This sequence joins TRBV28 and TRBJ1-1; D possibly corresponds to TRBD1 (6 bases). Germline CDR1 reads MDHEN; CDR2 reads SYDVKM. V was pared by 5 bases and J by 6 bases, with 10 bases between. The CDR3 is made up of 12 amino acids.

This chain's CDR3 is CGHGTGTFAGNTIYF. For the CDR3, the DNA is TGTGGTCATGGGACAGGGACCTTTGCTGGAAACACCATATATTTT. This chain connects TRBV28 to TRBJ1-3; 9 bases map to TRBD1. This CDR3 has 15 amino acids. Germline V gene sequence: CDR1 MDHEN, CDR2 SYDVKM.

The rearrangement links TRBV5-6 to TRBJ2-1; TRBD1 matches 9 bases. Germline-derived CDR1 and CDR2 are SGHDT and YYEEEE. This CDR3 is built from 18 residues. The junction had 15 bases not matched to a gene; V was cut back by 2 bases and J by 6 bases. CDR3 residues: CASSFSGTGLWGTNEQFF. CDR3 DNA: TGTGCCAGCAGCTTTTCCGGGACAGGGTTATGGGGGACCAATGAGCAGTTCTTC.

The chain joins TRBV4-2 to TRBJ2-5; 8 bases agree with TRBD2. CDR1 is LGHNA, CDR2 YNFKEQ, per germline. This CDR3 spans 16 amino acids. V shed 3 bases and J 5 bases; nucleotides not matched to a gene: 11. This CDR3 reads CASSQRPGGPGETQYF. CDR3 sequence (DNA): TGTGCCAGCAGCCAGCGGCCGGGGGGGCCTGGGGAGACCCAGTACTTC.

This chain connects TRBV29-1 to TRBJ1-1; D possibly corresponds to TRBD1 (6 bases). V was clipped by 5 bases and J by 5 bases, with 21 bases between them. CDR1 and CDR2 (germline): SQVTM, ANQGSEA. The CDR3 sequence is 15 residues long. CDR3 coding DNA: TGCAGCGTTCGATTGGCGGGGGGGCGAGGAACTGAAGCTTTCTTT. Translated: CSVRLAGGRGTEAFF.

The chain employs TRBV28 and TRBJ2-5; 7 nucleotides match TRBD1. The V gene end was trimmed by 5 bases and the J gene end by 1 base; junction bases not matched to a gene: 7. Germline loops: CDR1 MDHEN, CDR2 SYDVKM. This CDR3 is built from 15 residues. The CDR3 protein is CASSTRTGGQETQYF. CDR3 nucleotides: TGTGCCAGCAGTACCCGGACAGGCGGCCAAGAGACCCAGTACTTC.

A note on this clone: One junction end does not reproduce the germline sequence, and a read error may be involved. This chain connects TRBV7-7 to TRBJ2-2; 10 bases align to TRBD2. This CDR3 contains 16 residues. Per the germline V gene, CDR1 is SSHAT and CDR2 is FNYEAQ (reference sequence). The CDR3 sequence: CASSTSGERGIGELFF. The CDR3 DNA reads TGTGCTAGCAGCACTAGCGGGGAGAGAGGGATCGGGGAGCTGTTTTTT.

The CDR3 DNA follows: TGTGCCACGACCGGGGGTCCTCTTTACGAGCAGTACGTC. This translates into CATTGGPLYEQYV. This rearrangement joins TRBV6-1 to TRBJ2-7, with D maybe TRBD2 (6 bases). The CDR3 is made up of 13 amino acids. The V end lost 10 bases, the J end lost 4 bases, and 17 bases lay between the germline ends. The V gene's germline CDR1 is MNHNS and CDR2 SASEGT.

There are a few counts of this clone. This chain links TRBV2 with TRBJ2-5; tentative D call: TRBD1 (6 bases). V lost 3 bases and J lost 2, with 16 bases in between. Germline CDR1 SNHLY, CDR2 FYNNEI. This CDR3 is 16 amino acids long. CDR3 residues: CASSEYRELRQETQYF. CDR3 DNA sequence: TGTGCCAGCAGTGAGTACAGGGAGCTAAGACAAGAGACCCAGTACTTC. The full variable domain, completed using reference TRBV2 and TRBJ2-5, is EPEVTQTPSHQVTQMGQEVILRCVPISNHLYFYWYRQILGQKVEFLVSFYNNEISEKSEIFDDQFSVERPDGSNFTLKIRSTKLEDSAMYFCASSEYRELRQETQYFGPGTRLLVL.

This clone was recorded once. The genes are TRBV6-6 and TRBJ2-3; a weak D match, TRBD2 (6 bases). Between the trimmed V and J ends, which lost 6 bases and 2 bases, there was a span of 15 bases. CDR1 and CDR2 from the germline V gene are MNHNY and SVGAGI (reference sequence). This CDR3 contains 15 residues. CDR3 in DNA: TGTGCCAGCAGCCGCGGTGGGGGGAACACAGATACGCAGTATTTT. Amino acid sequence: CASSRGGGNTDTQYF.

This chain uses TRBV5-5 with TRBJ1-1; D not certain. Looked up from germline, CDR1 is SGHKS and CDR2 is YYEKEE (reference sequence). Trimming removed 0 bases at V and 1 base at J, with 7 bases between. The CDR3 consists of 14 residues. The CDR3 DNA sequence: TGTGCCAGCAGCTTGGCACAGTCGAACACTGAAGCTTTCTTT. Its protein product is CASSLAQSNTEAFF.

The chain is built from TRBV5-4 and TRBJ2-3; 16 bases are shared with TRBD2. The CDR3 runs 17 residues. Unmatched junction bases numbered 6, after V lost 3 bases and J lost 5 bases. The germline V gene encodes CDR1 SGHNT and CDR2 YYREEE (reference sequence). The CDR3 nucleotides are TGTGCCAGCAGCTCGGGACTAGCGGGGGGGGGTATAGATACGCAGTATTTT. It codes for CASSSGLAGGGIDTQYF.

This chain links TRBV19 with TRBJ1-5; 8 bases are a match to TRBD1. The CDR3 runs to 15 residues. Unmatched junction bases numbered 4, after V lost 4 bases and J lost 2 bases. The germline V gene has CDR1 LNHDA and CDR2 SQIVND (reference sequence). Here the CDR3 DNA reads TGTGCCAGTAGTACCGTGACAGGGGGCAATCAGCCCCAGCATTTT. Amino acids: CASSTVTGGNQPQHF.

As for this clone: Additional DNA sequences in this sample encode the identical CDR3. The chain has TRBV27 and TRBJ1-4; TRBD1 might be the D (5 bases). The CDR3 is made up of 17 amino acids. Trimming took off 3 bases at V and 0 bases at J, with 14 bases between the two ends. CDR1 and CDR2 (germline): MNHEY, SMNVEV (reference sequence). CDR3 DNA: TGTGCCAGCAGTTTTACATGGGGGGGAGCAACTAATGAAAAACTGTTTTTT. Residues: CASSFTWGGATNEKLFF.

The gene calls are TRBV27 and TRBJ2-1; no firm D call. The germline V gene has CDR1 MNHEY and CDR2 SMNVEV (reference sequence). Between the trimmed V and J ends, which lost 5 bases and 5 bases, there was a span of 10 bases. The CDR3 sequence is 13 residues long. Here the CDR3 reads CASSRRLDNEQFF. CDR3 sequence (DNA): TGTGCCAGCAGTCGCCGACTTGACAATGAGCAGTTCTTC.